This TCR beta chain was identified during a study of molecular identifiers for immune sequencing clone quantification. Study-wide results and caveats: Clone sizes could be underestimated for highly expanded clones when identical TCR molecules share a barcode.

From the PCR reads, TCRdb called clonotypes with MiXCR, one entry per CDR3 protein. The profile shows around 54,000 distinct CDR3 sequences, under 30% of them singletons. The CDR3 runs 12 residues. Per the germline V gene, CDR1 is SQVTM and CDR2 is ANQGSEA. Trimming pared 6 bases from V and 2 bases from J, leaving 11 bases between. This clonotype was observed a few times. Its target is unknown. The chain has TRBV29-1 and TRBJ2-7; no clear D. This clonotype originated in a human donor in good health. Some libraries in this study had Jurkat cell RNA spiked in. Material for sequencing was naive CD8+ T cells from blood, with Jurkat cell RNA spiked in. The subset denotes: FACS-sorted CD8+CD4-CCR7+CD45RA+ naive T cells. The CDR3 DNA follows: TGCAGCGTGCTAAGGGATACCTACGAGCAGTACTTC. It translates to CSVLRDTYEQYF.